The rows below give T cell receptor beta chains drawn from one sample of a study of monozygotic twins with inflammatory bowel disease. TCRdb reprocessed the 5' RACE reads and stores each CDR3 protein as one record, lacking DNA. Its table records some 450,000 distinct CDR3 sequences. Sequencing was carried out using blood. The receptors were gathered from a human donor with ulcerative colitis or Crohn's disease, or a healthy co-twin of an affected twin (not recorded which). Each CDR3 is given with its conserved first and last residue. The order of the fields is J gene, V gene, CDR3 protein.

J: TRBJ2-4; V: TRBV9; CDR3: CASSVTAGIDIQYF
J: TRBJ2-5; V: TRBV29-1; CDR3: CSVVPGTGRSETQYF
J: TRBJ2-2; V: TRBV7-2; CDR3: CASSRLAGGAGELFF
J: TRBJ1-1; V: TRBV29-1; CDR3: CSVIRQATYTEAFF
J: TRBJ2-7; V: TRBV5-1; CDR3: CASSLISGWYEQYF
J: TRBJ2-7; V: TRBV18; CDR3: CASSPTGQGVGSYEQYF
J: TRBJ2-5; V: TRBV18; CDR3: CASSPSRLAGETQYF
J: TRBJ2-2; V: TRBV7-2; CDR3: CASSFLAAGELFF
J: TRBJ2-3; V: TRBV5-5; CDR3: CASSRPSWAHSTDTQYF
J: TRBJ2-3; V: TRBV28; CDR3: CASSFPMGTQYF
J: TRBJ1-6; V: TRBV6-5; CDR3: CASSYGGGYSPLHF
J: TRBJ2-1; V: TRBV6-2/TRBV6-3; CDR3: CASSRQGLAGEGPYNEQFF
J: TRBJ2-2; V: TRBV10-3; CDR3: CATGLASNTGELFF
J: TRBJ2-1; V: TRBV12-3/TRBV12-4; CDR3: CASGLAPDSYNEQFF
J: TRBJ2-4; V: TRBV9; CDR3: CASSPAGTTKNIQYF
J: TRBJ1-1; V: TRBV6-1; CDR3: CASSVDPGGGEAFF
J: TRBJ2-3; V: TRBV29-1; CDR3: CSAEIREPTDTQYF